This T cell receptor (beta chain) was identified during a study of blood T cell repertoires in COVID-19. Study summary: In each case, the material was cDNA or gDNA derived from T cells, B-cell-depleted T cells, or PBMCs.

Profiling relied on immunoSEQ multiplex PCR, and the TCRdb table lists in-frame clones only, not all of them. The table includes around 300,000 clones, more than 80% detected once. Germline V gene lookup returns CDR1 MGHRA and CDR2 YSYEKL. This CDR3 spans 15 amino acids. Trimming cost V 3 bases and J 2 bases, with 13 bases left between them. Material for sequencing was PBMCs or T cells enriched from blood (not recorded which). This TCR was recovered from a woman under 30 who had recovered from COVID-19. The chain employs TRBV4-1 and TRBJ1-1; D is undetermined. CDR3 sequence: CASSHPGRGNTEAFF. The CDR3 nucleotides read TGCGCCAGCAGCCACCCCGGGCGGGGAAACACTGAAGCTTTCTTT.